This TCR beta chain was found in a study of CDR3 diversity in severe acne. TCRdb re-called the PCR reads through MiXCR, storing one row per CDR3 protein. The sample records approximately 97,000 distinct CDR3 sequences, 51% being singletons. This TCR was sampled from a male donor with acne. Sequencing was done on a sample of blood.

CDR3 residues: CASGGLAGGHNEQFF. The CDR3 bases are TGTGCCAGTGGTGGGCTAGCGGGAGGTCACAATGAGCAGTTCTTC. V is TRBV19 and J is TRBJ2-1, with 11 positions matching TRBD2. This CDR3 comprises 15 residues. The junction had 8 bases not matched to a gene; V was cut back by 8 bases and J by 5 bases. CDR1 and CDR2 from the germline V gene are LNHDA and SQIVND (reference sequence).